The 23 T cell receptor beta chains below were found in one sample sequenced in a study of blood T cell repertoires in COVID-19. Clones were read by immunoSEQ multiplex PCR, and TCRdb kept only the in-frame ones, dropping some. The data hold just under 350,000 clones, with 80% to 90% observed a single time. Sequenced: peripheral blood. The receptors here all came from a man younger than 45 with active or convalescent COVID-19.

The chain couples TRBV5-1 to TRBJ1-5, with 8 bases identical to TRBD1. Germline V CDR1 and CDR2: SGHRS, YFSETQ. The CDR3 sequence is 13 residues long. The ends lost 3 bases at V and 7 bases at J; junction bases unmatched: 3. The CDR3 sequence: CASSSGQDQPQHF. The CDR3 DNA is TGCGCCAGCAGCTCGGGACAGGACCAGCCCCAGCATTTT.

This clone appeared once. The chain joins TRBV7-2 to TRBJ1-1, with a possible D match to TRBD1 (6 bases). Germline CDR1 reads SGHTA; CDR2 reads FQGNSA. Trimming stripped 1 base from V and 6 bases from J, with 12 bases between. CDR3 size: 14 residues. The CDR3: CASSLDREIAEAFF. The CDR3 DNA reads TGTGCCAGCAGCTTAGACAGGGAAATCGCTGAAGCTTTCTTT.

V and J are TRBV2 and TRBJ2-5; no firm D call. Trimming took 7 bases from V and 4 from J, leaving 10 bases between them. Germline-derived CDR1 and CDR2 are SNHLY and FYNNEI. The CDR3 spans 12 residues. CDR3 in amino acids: CASTREAETQYF. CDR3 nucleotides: TGTGCCAGCACCCGAGAGGCAGAGACCCAGTACTTC.

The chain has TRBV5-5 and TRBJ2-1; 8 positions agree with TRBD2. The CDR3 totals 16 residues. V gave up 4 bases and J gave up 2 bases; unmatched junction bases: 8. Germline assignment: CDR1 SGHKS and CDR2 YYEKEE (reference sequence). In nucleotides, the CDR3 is TGTGCCAGCAGCGGAGCGGGAGTAGGGACCTACAATGAGCAGTTCTTC. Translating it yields CASSGAGVGTYNEQFF.

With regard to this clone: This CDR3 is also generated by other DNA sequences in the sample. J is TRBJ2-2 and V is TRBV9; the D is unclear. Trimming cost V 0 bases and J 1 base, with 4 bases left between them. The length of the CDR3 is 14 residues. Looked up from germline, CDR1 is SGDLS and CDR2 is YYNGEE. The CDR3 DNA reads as TGTGCCAGCAGCGTAGGCGGGAACACCGGGGAGCTGTTTTTT. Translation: CASSVGGNTGELFF.

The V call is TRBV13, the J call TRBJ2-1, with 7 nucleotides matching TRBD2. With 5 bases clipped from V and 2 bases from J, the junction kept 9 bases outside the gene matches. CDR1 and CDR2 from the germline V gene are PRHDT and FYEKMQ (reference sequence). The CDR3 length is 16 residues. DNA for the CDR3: TGTGCCAGCAGCACACTGAGCGGGGACGCCTACAATGAGCAGTTCTTC. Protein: CASSTLSGDAYNEQFF.

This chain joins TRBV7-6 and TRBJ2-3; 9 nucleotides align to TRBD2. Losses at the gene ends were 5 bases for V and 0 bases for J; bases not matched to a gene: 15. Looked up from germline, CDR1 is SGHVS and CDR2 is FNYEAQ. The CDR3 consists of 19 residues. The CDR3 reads CASSPLGSSGRTSTDTQYF. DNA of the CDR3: TGTGCCAGCAGCCCGCTCGGGAGCAGCGGGAGGACCAGCACAGATACGCAGTATTTT.

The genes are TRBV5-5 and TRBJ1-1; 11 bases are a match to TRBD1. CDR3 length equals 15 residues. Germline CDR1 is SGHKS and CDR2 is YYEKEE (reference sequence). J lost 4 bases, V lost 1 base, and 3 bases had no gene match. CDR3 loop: CASSLIGTGGTEAFF. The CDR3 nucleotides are TGTGCCAGCAGCTTGATTGGGACAGGGGGCACTGAAGCTTTCTTT.

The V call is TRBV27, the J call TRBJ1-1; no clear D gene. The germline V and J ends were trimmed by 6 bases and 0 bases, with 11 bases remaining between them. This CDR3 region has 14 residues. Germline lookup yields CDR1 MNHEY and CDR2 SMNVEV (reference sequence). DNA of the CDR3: TGTGCCAGCAGCCAACAGAGGGTGAACACTGAAGCTTTCTTT. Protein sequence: CASSQQRVNTEAFF.

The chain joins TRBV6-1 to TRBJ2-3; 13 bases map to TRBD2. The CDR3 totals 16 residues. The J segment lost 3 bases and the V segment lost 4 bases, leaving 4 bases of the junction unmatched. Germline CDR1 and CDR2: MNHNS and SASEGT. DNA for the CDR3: TGTGCCAGCAGTGGGGGACTAGCGGGATGGACAGATACGCAGTATTTT. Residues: CASSGGLAGWTDTQYF.

The CDR3 protein is CASSLGTGVMNTEAFF. CDR3 sequence (DNA): TGTGCCAGCAGCTTAGGGACAGGGGTCATGAACACTGAAGCTTTCTTT. The chain recombines TRBV7-6 with TRBJ1-1, with TRBD1 matching over 9 bases. The germline V gene encodes CDR1 SGHVS and CDR2 FNYEAQ. This CDR3 is 16 amino acids long. The V segment lost 1 base and the J segment 0 bases; nucleotides outside the gene matches: 3.

The CDR3 here is CASSLTSGSTDTQYF. The CDR3 coding sequence is TGTGCCAGCTCATTGACTAGCGGGAGCACAGATACGCAGTATTTT. The chain joins TRBV18 to TRBJ2-3; 10 bases fit TRBD2. The V segment lost 5 bases and the J segment 0 bases; nucleotides outside the gene matches: 2. This CDR3 has 15 amino acids. Germline V gives CDR1 KGHSH, CDR2 LQKENI.

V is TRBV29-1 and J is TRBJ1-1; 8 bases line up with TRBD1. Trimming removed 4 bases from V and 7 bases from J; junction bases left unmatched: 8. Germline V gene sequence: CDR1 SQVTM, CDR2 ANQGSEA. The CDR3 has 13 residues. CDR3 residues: CSVVTDRGSEAFF. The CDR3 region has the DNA TGCAGCGTTGTGACCGACAGGGGTAGTGAAGCTTTCTTT.

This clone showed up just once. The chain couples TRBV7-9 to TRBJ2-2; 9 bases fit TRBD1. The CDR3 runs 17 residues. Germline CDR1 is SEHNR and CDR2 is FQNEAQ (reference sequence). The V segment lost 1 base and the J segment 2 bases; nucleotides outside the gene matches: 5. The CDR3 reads CASSLVQGAVNTGELFF. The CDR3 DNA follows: TGTGCCAGCAGCTTAGTACAGGGGGCAGTTAACACCGGGGAGCTGTTTTTT.

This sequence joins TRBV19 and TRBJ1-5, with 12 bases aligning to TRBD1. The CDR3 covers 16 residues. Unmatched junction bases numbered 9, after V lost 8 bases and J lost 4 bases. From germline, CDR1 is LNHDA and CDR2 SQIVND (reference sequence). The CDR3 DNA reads TGTGCCAGTGGACACCGGGACAGGGGGCGGAATCAGCCCCAGCATTTT. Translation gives CASGHRDRGRNQPQHF.

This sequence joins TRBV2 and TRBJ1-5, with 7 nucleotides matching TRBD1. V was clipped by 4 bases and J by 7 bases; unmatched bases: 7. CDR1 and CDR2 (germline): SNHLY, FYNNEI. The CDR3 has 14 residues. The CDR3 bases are TGTGCCAGCAGTGGAGGGACAGTAAGACAGCCCCAGCATTTT. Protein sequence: CASSGGTVRQPQHF.

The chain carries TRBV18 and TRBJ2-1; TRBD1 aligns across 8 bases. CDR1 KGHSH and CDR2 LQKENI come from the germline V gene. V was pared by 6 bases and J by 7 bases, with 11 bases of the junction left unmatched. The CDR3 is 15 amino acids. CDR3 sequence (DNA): TGTGCCAGCTCCCCAAGGGCAGGGGGCCGAAATGAGCAGTTCTTC. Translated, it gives CASSPRAGGRNEQFF.

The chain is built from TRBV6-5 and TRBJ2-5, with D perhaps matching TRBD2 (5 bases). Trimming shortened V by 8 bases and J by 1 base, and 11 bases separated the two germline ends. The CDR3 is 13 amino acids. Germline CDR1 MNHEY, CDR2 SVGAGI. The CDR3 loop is CASRSGAQETQYF. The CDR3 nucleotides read TGTGCCAGCCGGAGCGGAGCCCAAGAGACCCAGTACTTC.

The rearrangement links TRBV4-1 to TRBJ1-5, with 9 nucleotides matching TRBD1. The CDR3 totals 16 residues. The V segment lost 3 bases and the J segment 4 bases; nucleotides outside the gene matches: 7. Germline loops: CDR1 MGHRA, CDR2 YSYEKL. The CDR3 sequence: CASSHPGGQGNQPQHF. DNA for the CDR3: TGCGCCAGCAGCCACCCGGGGGGACAGGGTAATCAGCCCCAGCATTTT.

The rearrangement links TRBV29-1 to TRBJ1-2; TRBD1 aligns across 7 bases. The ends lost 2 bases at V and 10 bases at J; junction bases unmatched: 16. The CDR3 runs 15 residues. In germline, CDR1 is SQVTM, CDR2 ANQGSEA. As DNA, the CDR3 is TGCAGCGTTGAATGGTTGGGCAGGGGGGTTTATTCCTACACCTTC. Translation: CSVEWLGRGVYSYTF.

Here the CDR3 DNA reads TGTGCCACCAGTGGGGGACACGGGTACAATCAGCCCCAGCATTTT. Amino acid sequence: CATSGGHGYNQPQHF. The genes are TRBV24-1 and TRBJ1-5, with D possibly being TRBD1 (6 bases). With 5 bases removed from V and 3 bases from J, the gap between germline ends came to 13 bases. The CDR3 extends over 15 amino acids. The V gene's germline CDR1 is KGHDR and CDR2 SFDVKD.

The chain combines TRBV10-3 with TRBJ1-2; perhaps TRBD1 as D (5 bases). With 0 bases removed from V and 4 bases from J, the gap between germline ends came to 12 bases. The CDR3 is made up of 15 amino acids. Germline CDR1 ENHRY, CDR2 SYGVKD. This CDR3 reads CAISESQGGFYGYTF. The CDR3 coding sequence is TGTGCCATCAGTGAGTCGCAGGGAGGGTTCTATGGCTACACCTTC.

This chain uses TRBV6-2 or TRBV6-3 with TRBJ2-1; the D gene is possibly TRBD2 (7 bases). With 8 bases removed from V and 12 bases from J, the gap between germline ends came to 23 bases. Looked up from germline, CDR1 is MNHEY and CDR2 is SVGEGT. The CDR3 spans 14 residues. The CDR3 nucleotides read TGTGCCAGCCGCCAATCGGGGGGCCCTACGCGGCAGTTCTTC. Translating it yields CASRQSGGPTRQFF.